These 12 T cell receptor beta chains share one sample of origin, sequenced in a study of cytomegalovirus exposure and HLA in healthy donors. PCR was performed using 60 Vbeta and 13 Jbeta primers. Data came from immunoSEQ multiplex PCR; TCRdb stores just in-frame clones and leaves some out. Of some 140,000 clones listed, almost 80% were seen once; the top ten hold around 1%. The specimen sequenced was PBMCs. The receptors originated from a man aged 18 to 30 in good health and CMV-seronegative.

As DNA, the CDR3 is TGCAGCGTTGAGAACTCCGACTATGGCTACACCTTC. This codes for CSVENSDYGYTF. This chain joins TRBV29-1 and TRBJ1-2; D not certain. Germline V gives CDR1 SQVTM, CDR2 ANQGSEA. The V gene lost 3 bases and the J gene lost 3 bases, with 8 bases spanning the gap. The CDR3 is made up of 12 amino acids.

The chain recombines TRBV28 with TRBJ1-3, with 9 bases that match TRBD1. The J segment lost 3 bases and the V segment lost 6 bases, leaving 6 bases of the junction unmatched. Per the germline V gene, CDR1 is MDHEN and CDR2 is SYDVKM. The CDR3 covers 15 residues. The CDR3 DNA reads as TGTGCCAGCAGCCGGGACAGGGTTTTTGGAAACACCATATATTTT. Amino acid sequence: CASSRDRVFGNTIYF.

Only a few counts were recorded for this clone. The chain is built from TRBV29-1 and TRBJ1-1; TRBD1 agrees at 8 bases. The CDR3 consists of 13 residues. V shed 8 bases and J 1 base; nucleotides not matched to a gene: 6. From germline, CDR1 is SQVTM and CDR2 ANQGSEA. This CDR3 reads CSSDRAGNTEAFF. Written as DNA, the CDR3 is TGCAGCTCGGACAGGGCCGGGAACACTGAAGCTTTCTTT.

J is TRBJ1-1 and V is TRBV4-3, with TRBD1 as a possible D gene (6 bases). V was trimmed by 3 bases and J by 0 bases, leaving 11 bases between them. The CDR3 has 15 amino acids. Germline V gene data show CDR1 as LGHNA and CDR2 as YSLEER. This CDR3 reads CASSQGAGLNTEAFF. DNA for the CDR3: TGCGCCAGCAGCCAGGGGGCCGGACTGAACACTGAAGCTTTCTTT.

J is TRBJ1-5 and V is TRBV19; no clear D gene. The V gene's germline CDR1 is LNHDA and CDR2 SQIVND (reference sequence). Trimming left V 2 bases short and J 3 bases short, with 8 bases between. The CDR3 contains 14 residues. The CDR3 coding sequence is TGTGCCAGTAGTATACGGGTACCCAATCAGCCCCAGCATTTT. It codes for CASSIRVPNQPQHF.

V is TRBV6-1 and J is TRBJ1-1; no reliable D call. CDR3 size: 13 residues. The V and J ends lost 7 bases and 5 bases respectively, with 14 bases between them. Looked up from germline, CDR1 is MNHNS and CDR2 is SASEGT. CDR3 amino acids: CASTLTRRTEAFF. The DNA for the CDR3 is TGTGCCAGCACCCTGACACGGCGAACTGAAGCTTTCTTT.

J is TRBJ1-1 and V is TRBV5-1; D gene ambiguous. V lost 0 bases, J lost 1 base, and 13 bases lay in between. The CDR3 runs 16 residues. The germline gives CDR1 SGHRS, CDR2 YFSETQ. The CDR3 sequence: CASSLGRTRGNTEAFF. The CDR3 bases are TGCGCCAGCAGCTTGGGAAGGACCCGGGGGAACACTGAAGCTTTCTTT.

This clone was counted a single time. The CDR3 protein is CASSPAYEQYF. In nucleotides, the CDR3 is TGTGCCAGCAGCCCCGCCTACGAGCAGTACTTC. This chain links TRBV7-2 with TRBJ2-7; no firm D call. Trimming pared 5 bases from V and 2 bases from J, leaving 4 bases between. This CDR3 is built from 11 residues. Germline CDR1 and CDR2: SGHTA and FQGNSA.

CDR3 region: CASSLLGQDGYTF. The CDR3 DNA follows: TGCGCCAGCAGCTTACTGGGACAGGATGGCTACACCTTC. This chain uses TRBV5-1 with TRBJ1-2, with 8 bases matching TRBD1. J gave up 6 bases and V 2 bases, and 3 bases lay outside the gene matches. The CDR3 covers 13 residues. The germline gives CDR1 SGHRS, CDR2 YFSETQ.

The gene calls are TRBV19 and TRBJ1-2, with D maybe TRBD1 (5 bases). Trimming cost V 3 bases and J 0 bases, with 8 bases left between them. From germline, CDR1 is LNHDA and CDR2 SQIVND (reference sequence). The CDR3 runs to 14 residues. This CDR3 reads CASSMGGANYGYTF. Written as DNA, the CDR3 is TGTGCCAGTAGTATGGGGGGGGCTAACTATGGCTACACCTTC.

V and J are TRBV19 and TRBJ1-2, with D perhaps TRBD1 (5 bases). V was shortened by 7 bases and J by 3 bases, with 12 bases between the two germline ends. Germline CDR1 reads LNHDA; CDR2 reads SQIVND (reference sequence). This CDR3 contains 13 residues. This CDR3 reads CASTPSGYYGYTF. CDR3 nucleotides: TGTGCCAGTACTCCCTCAGGGTACTATGGCTACACCTTC.

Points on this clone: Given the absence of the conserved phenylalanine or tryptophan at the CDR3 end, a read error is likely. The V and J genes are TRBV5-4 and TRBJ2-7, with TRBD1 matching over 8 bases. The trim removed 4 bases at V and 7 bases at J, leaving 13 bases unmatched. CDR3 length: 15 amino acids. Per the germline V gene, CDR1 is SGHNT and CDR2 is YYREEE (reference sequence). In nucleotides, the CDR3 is TGTGCCAGCAGCCTCGACAGGGGCGGGATGGGGGAGCAGTACCTC. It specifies CASSLDRGGMGEQYL.